The rows below give T cell receptor beta chains drawn from one sample of a study of blood T cell repertoires in COVID-19. TCRdb's table, derived via immunoSEQ multiplex PCR, lists solely in-frame clones and lacks some. The table shows 15,000 or so clones, with approximately 86% occurring only once. Input material: peripheral blood. Source of these receptors: a human donor in a cohort sampled during active COVID-19. The CDR3 runs from the conserved cysteine through the conserved F or W. Fields, in order: D gene, V gene, clone size, J gene, CDR3 DNA, CDR3 protein. A D gene is named only where the DNA matches it firmly. Rows give clone size only sometimes, using once, few, many, or a class for an expanded clone.

>.|TRBV18|.|TRBJ1-2
TGTGCCAGCTCCCAGGCCGAGGGCTATGGCTACACCTTC
CASSQAEGYGYTF
>.|TRBV5-6|.|TRBJ1-2
TGTGCCAGCAGCTACAACAGCTATGGCTACACCTTC
CASSYNSYGYTF
>TRBD2|TRBV2|.|TRBJ2-1
TGTGCCAGCAGTGAATTGCGGGGGGGGCTCTTC
CASSELRGGLF
>.|TRBV29-1|.|TRBJ2-2
TGCAGCGTTGGGCCAAAGTCGAACACCGGGGAGCTGTTTTTT
CSVGPKSNTGELFF
>.|TRBV18|.|TRBJ2-1
TGTGCCAGCTCACCGCTAGCGCCGAGCTCCTACAATGAGCAGTTCTTC
CASSPLAPSSYNEQFF
>TRBD1|TRBV3-1/TRBV3-2|.|TRBJ2-1
TGTGCCAGCAGCCAGCCCTGGACAGGGGTCTTCTACAATGAGCAGTTCTTC
CASSQPWTGVFYNEQFF
>TRBD2|TRBV30|.|TRBJ2-7
TGTGCCTGGAGTGTTTGGGGGGGAAGCGAGCAGTACTTC
CAWSVWGGSEQYF
>TRBD1|TRBV7-8|few|TRBJ2-3
TGTGCCAGCAGCTTAGCACAGGGGTCCCCCACAGATACGCAGTATTTT
CASSLAQGSPTDTQYF
>.|TRBV5-5|.|TRBJ1-1
TGTGCCAGCAGCCATGAAGCTTTCTTT
CASSHEAFF
>.|TRBV7-9|.|TRBJ2-5
TGTGCCAGCAGCTCCGGCCGTGGACTCCGAGAGACCCAGTACTTC
CASSSGRGLRETQYF
>.|TRBV5-5|.|TRBJ2-7
TGTGCCAGCAGCTTGGTGGAGAGATCCTACGAGCAGTACTTC
CASSLVERSYEQYF
>.|TRBV29-1|.|TRBJ2-2
TGCAGCGTTGTGTTCCCTAGACGGGGAACGACCGGGGAGCTGTTTTTT
CSVVFPRRGTTGELFF
>.|TRBV5-6|.|TRBJ1-1
TGTGCCAGCAGCTTAACCTCGGGACTTTTTACGCGGGACACTGAAGCTTTCTTT
CASSLTSGLFTRDTEAFF
>.|TRBV7-9|.|TRBJ2-6
TGTGCCAGCAGCTCAAGCGCGGAATCAAGAGACTCTGGGGCCAACGTCCTGACTTTC
CASSSSAESRDSGANVLTF
>.|TRBV20-1|.|TRBJ1-1
TGCAGTGCTAGTACGGTGCAGGGCCACACTGAAGCTTTCTTT
CSASTVQGHTEAFF
>.|TRBV6-1|few|TRBJ1-3
TGTGCCAGCAGTGATGGGGCCTCTGGAAACACCATATATTTT
CASSDGASGNTIYF
>TRBD1|TRBV18|.|TRBJ2-7
TGTGCCAGCTCACCCAGGACAGGGAGCTCCTACGAGCAGTACTTC
CASSPRTGSSYEQYF